This T cell receptor (beta chain) was sequenced during a study of blood T cell repertoires in COVID-19. Participant age was roughly 18 to 90 years, and participants resided in fewer than 30 US areas. Participants' own reports of clinical history determined their cohort assignment. Trimming took 6 bases from V and 1 from J; bases not matched to a gene: 6. Per germline, CDR1 MNHNY and CDR2 SVGAGI (reference sequence). The CDR3 has 15 amino acids. Per the original data handling: Reference gene primers were amplified, and this amplification served to estimate nucleated cell counts. The protocol was immunoSEQ multiplex PCR, while the TCRdb copy is restricted to in-frame clones and leaves out a portion. The DNA was the basis for D and trimming; V, J and clone size are from that table. The sample lists fewer than 300,000 clones, about 93% seen once, with 0.95% to 1.3% in the top ten.

Source material: PBMCs or T cells enriched from blood (not recorded which). The chain carries TRBV6-6 and TRBJ2-3, with 8 nucleotides matching TRBD1. The sequence was collected from a woman aged 25-40 years who had recovered from COVID-19. DNA of the CDR3: TGTGCCAGCAGACCCCCGGGACAGGGCACAGATACGCAGTATTTT. Encoded protein: CASRPPGQGTDTQYF.